Below, 10 T cell receptor beta chains from the same sample are listed, as sequenced in a study of identical twins. TCRdb re-called the 5' RACE reads through MiXCR, storing one row per CDR3 protein. The data hold some 1,700,000 distinct CDR3 sequences, with 32% observed a single time. The sample was cord blood. The receptor source for this set is a newborn girl in good health.

CDR3 sequence reads: CAISGLAGSRHQYF. CDR3 nucleotide sequence: TGTGCCATCAGCGGACTAGCGGGGAGCCGACATCAGTACTTC. The chain recombines TRBV10-3 with TRBJ2-4; 12 bases map to TRBD2. The CDR3 loop spans 14 amino acids. CDR1 is ENHRY and CDR2 is SYGVKD in the germline V gene. V shed 6 bases, J shed 12 bases, and the junction held 9 bases outside the gene matches.

The chain links TRBV20-1 to TRBJ1-1; TRBD1 might be the D (5 bases). The CDR3 runs to 13 residues. The germline CDR1 and CDR2 sequences are DFQATT and SNEGSKA (reference sequence). Deletions cut 8 bases from V and 3 bases from J, with 16 bases between. The chain's CDR3 is CSPQGLADTEAFF. CDR3 nucleotides: TGCAGTCCTCAGGGTTTGGCGGACACTGAAGCTTTCTTT.

This rearrangement joins TRBV30 to TRBJ1-5; D is unclear. Germline V gene lookup returns CDR1 GTSNPN and CDR2 SVGIG (reference sequence). CDR3 length: 12 residues. V lost 2 bases, J lost 2 bases, and 4 bases lay in between. The CDR3 bases are TGTGCCTGGAGTCAGGGCAATCAGCCCCAGCATTTT. Its protein product is CAWSQGNQPQHF.

This clonotype showed up many times. The genes are TRBV29-1 and TRBJ2-7, with D perhaps being TRBD1 or TRBD2 (5 bases each). V dropped 0 bases and J dropped 4 bases, with 13 bases sitting between them. Germline assignment: CDR1 SQVTM and CDR2 ANQGSEA. The CDR3 covers 14 residues. In DNA, the CDR3 is TGCAGCGTTGAAGACCGGGGTAAGGGGTACGAGCAGTACTTC. Encoded protein: CSVEDRGKGYEQYF.

The count of this clonotype is one. The chain employs TRBV6-6 and TRBJ1-1; TRBD1 is a possible D gene (5 bases). Per the germline V gene, CDR1 is MNHNY and CDR2 is SVGAGI (reference sequence). CDR3 length: 14 amino acids. Trimming shortened V by 4 bases and J by 7 bases, and 16 bases separated the two germline ends. CDR3 coding DNA: TGTGCCAGCAGTTCCTCGGGGGATAGCATTGAAGCTTTCTTT. It codes for CASSSSGDSIEAFF.

The rearrangement joins TRBV27 to TRBJ2-1, with 9 bases identical to TRBD2. The CDR3 contains 15 residues. V trimming: 5 bases; J trimming: 8 bases; junction bases outside the gene matches: 10. Germline loops: CDR1 MNHEY, CDR2 SMNVEV (reference sequence). CDR3 sequence reads: CASSGSGRNRHEQFF. In nucleotides, the CDR3 is TGTGCCAGCAGTGGGAGCGGGAGGAACCGCCATGAGCAGTTCTTC.

V and J are TRBV20-1 and TRBJ2-3; no reliable D call. The CDR3 consists of 13 residues. The germline V gene has CDR1 DFQATT and CDR2 SNEGSKA (reference sequence). The V end was cut by 7 bases, the J end by 2 bases, with 13 bases between. In nucleotides, the CDR3 is TGCAGTGTCCTTTTCCTGAACACAGATACGCAGTATTTT. Amino acids: CSVLFLNTDTQYF.

This clonotype has a handful of counts. The rearrangement joins TRBV9 to TRBJ1-6; D not resolved. The CDR3 length is 15 residues. Trimming removed 0 bases at V and 10 bases at J, with 14 bases between. From germline, CDR1 is SGDLS and CDR2 YYNGEE. CDR3 DNA sequence: TGTGCCAGCAGCGTAGGGCCGGAGCCCAAATCACCCCTCCACTTT. Residues: CASSVGPEPKSPLHF.

In regard to this clonotype: This clone may be a read error of a much larger clone one base away. The chain joins TRBV29-1 to TRBJ2-6; D gene ambiguous. From germline, CDR1 is SQVTM and CDR2 ANQGSEA. The CDR3 covers 13 residues. This CDR3 reads CSVRLSRANVLTF. The CDR3 DNA reads TGCAGCGTCAGGCTCTCTAGGGCCAACGTCCTGACTTTC.

This clonotype came up a few times. The chain links TRBV20-1 to TRBJ1-2; D unresolved. V lost 5 bases and J 7 bases, leaving 14 bases between the germline ends. This CDR3 region has 12 residues. Germline loops: CDR1 DFQATT, CDR2 SNEGSKA (reference sequence). CDR3 DNA sequence: TGCAGTGCTCCTTCCTGGAGGGCTGGCTACACCTTC. It codes for CSAPSWRAGYTF.